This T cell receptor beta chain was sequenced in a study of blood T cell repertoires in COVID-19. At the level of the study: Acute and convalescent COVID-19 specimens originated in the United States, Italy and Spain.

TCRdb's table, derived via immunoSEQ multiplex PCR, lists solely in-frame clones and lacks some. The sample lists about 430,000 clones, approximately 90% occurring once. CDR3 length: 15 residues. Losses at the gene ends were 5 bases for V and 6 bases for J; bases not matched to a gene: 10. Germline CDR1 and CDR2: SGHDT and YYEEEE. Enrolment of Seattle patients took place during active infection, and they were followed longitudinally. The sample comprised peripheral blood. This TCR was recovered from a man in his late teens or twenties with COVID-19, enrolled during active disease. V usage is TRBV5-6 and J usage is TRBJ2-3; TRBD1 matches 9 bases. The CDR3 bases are TGTGCCAGCAGGGAGCGGGTACAGGGGGCCGATACGCAGTATTTT. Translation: CASRERVQGADTQYF. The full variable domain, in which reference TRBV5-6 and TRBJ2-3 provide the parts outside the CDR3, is DAGVTQSPTHLIKTRGQQVTLRCSPKSGHDTVSWYQQALGQGPQFIFQYYEEEERQRGNFPDRFSGHQFPNYSSELNVNALLLGDSALYLCASRERVQGADTQYFGPGTRLTVL.